This T cell receptor (beta chain) was recovered during a study of cytomegalovirus exposure and HLA in healthy donors. The study's findings and limits: Later analysis associated a missense DCLRE1C variant with TCR beta V- and J-gene trimming. By a later analysis, the bulk of CMV-associated TCR beta chains appeared HLA-restricted.

The PCR employed 60 Vbeta primers together with 13 Jbeta primers. Repertoires were generated with immunoSEQ multiplex PCR, while TCRdb's copy carries only in-frame clones and drops some. The sample records 90,000 to 100,000 clones, roughly 76% being singletons. Of note for this clone: The antigen remains unidentified.

The CDR3 has 14 residues. V was clipped by 2 bases and J by 4 bases; unmatched bases: 4. Germline V gives CDR1 GTSNPN, CDR2 SVGIG (reference sequence). The sequence was collected from a man in his forties in good health and CMV-seronegative. Sequenced input: PBMCs. The chain has TRBV30 and TRBJ2-1; 8 bases agree with TRBD1. The CDR3 region has the DNA TGTGCCTGGAGTTGGGGACAGGTGTACAATGAGCAGTTCTTC. Its protein is CAWSWGQVYNEQFF.